This section outlines one T cell receptor beta chain sequence together with its context. Its antigen is still unknown. The data stem from a study of cytomegalovirus exposure and HLA in healthy donors. The V segment lost 0 bases and the J segment 7 bases; nucleotides outside the gene matches: 10. The length of the CDR3 is 17 residues. CDR1 is SGDLS and CDR2 is YYNGEE in the germline V gene. Study-wide results and caveats: Later analysis revealed greater clonal expansion in HLA-associated TCR beta chains than in equally common others. Reported results showed that the classifier diagnosed cytomegalovirus status with high specificity and sensitivity. TCR beta V- and J-gene trimming was later associated with a missense DCLRE1C variant.

The PCR had 60 Vbeta and 13 Jbeta primers. Data came from immunoSEQ multiplex PCR; TCRdb stores just in-frame clones and leaves some out. Of 100,000 to 120,000 clones detected, over 60% appear once; the ten largest clones hold around 3%. The TCR originated in a woman aged 55-69 years in good health and CMV-seropositive. The chain combines TRBV9 with TRBJ1-5; 10 nucleotides match TRBD1. Sequencing was done on a sample of PBMCs. CDR3 nucleotides: TGTGCCAGCAGCGTAGCGGGACAGGGGTCAGCTCGACAGCCCCAGCATTTT. It codes for CASSVAGQGSARQPQHF.